This note documents a single T cell receptor (beta chain) sequence. Its antigen is as yet unknown. The CDR3 consists of 15 residues. Germline lookup yields CDR1 LNHNV and CDR2 YYDKDF (reference sequence). V lost 6 bases and J 2 bases, leaving 11 bases between the germline ends. The assay was immunoSEQ multiplex PCR, and TCRdb's table has in-frame clones only and misses some. The sample carries about 120,000 clones, less than 95% recorded once. This specimen comes from a study of T cell responses to AZD1222 COVID-19 vaccine. For the study at large: Pooled together were second doses at about 4 or about 12 weeks. Study findings and constraints: The study found vaccine-associated CD4 TCRs spanning spike, dominant at 160-218 and 743-854.

Source: peripheral blood, taken on day 0 of AZD1222 vaccination. The TCR was taken from an adult in good health. The chain couples TRBV15 to TRBJ1-6; D unclear. The CDR3 is CATREQGTYNSPLHF. The CDR3, as DNA: TGTGCCACCAGGGAGCAAGGTACCTATAATTCACCCCTCCACTTT.